Presented here are 16 T cell receptor beta chains from one specimen sequenced in a study of OX40 agonist ivuxolimab in advanced cancers. Libraries were prepared by immunoSEQ multiplex PCR; TCRdb keeps only in-frame clonotypes and omits some of them. The sample contains about 31,000 clones, about nine tenths of which appear only once. Sequences were derived from CD4+ or CD8+ T cells sorted from blood, sampled in a trial of the OX40 agonist ivuxolimab. All receptors come from an adult with an advanced solid tumor such as melanoma, head and neck, liver or kidney cancer.

The chain combines TRBV27 with TRBJ1-5; possible D gene TRBD1, 5 bases. Trimming shortened V by 1 base and J by 7 bases, and 14 bases separated the two germline ends. The CDR3 loop spans 15 amino acids. Germline lookup yields CDR1 MNHEY and CDR2 SMNVEV (reference sequence). CDR3 protein: CASSLWGGFGQPQHF. CDR3 nucleotides: TGTGCCAGCAGTTTATGGGGGGGGTTTGGGCAGCCCCAGCATTTT.

The rearrangement joins TRBV6-5 to TRBJ1-3; D is ambiguous. Germline loops: CDR1 MNHEY, CDR2 SVGAGI. The V end lost 0 bases, the J end lost 1 base, and 1 base lay between the germline ends. The CDR3 runs to 13 residues. The CDR3 region is CASSYSSGNTIYF. In nucleotides, the CDR3 is TGTGCCAGCAGTTACTCGTCTGGAAACACCATATATTTT.

This clone is judged medium-sized. This chain joins TRBV29-1 and TRBJ2-1, with TRBD1 matching over 11 bases. Germline trimming cut 0 bases from V and 14 bases from J; bases unmatched to any gene: 9. Per the germline V gene, CDR1 is SQVTM and CDR2 is ANQGSEA. This CDR3 is built from 14 residues. This CDR3 reads CSVEDSWTGGLEFF. CDR3 nucleotide sequence: TGCAGCGTTGAAGATAGTTGGACAGGGGGCTTGGAGTTCTTC.

The chain is built from TRBV6-5 and TRBJ2-1; TRBD2 agrees at 7 bases. From germline, CDR1 is MNHEY and CDR2 SVGAGI. V gave up 6 bases and J gave up 2 bases; unmatched junction bases: 7. The CDR3 has 15 amino acids. Here the CDR3 DNA reads TGTGCCAGCAGCATACTAGCGCCTCCCTACAATGAGCAGTTCTTC. Translated, it gives CASSILAPPYNEQFF.

The genes are TRBV7-9 and TRBJ2-3, with a weak D call TRBD1 (5 bases). Trimming cost V 0 bases and J 0 bases, with 7 bases left between them. CDR3 size: 15 residues. Germline assignment: CDR1 SEHNR and CDR2 FQNEAQ (reference sequence). In DNA, the CDR3 is TGTGCCAGCAGCTTAGCACAGGCTAGCACAGATACGCAGTATTTT. It is translated as CASSLAQASTDTQYF.

The sample holds one count of this clone. This may come from a read error, since a much larger clone is one base off. The sample carries other DNA sequences with the same CDR3. The chain joins TRBV19 to TRBJ1-5; D call uncertain. Germline CDR1 LNHDA, CDR2 SQIVND (reference sequence). Trimming removed 5 bases at V and 1 base at J, with 6 bases between. The CDR3 covers 13 residues. CDR3 protein: CASSFNSNQPQHF. In DNA form, the CDR3 reads TGTGCCAGTAGTTTTAACAGCAATCAGCCCCAGCATTTT.

This sequence joins TRBV12-5 and TRBJ2-1, with 8 positions matching TRBD2. Trimming removed 8 bases from V and 1 base from J; junction bases left unmatched: 4. CDR1 LGHNT and CDR2 FRNRAP come from the germline V gene. This CDR3 spans 14 amino acids. The CDR3 loop reads CASSLAGSYNEQFF. CDR3 coding DNA: TGTGCTAGTAGTCTAGCGGGTTCCTACAATGAGCAGTTCTTC.

V and J are TRBV11-2 and TRBJ2-7, with 7 positions matching TRBD2. CDR3 size: 17 residues. V gave up 5 bases and J gave up 5 bases; unmatched junction bases: 18. Germline V CDR1 and CDR2: SGHAT, FQNNGV. The CDR3 DNA sequence: TGTGCCAGCAGCGCCATGGTTGGGACTACGCGAATCGACGAGCAGTACTTC. Protein sequence: CASSAMVGTTRIDEQYF. Based on the CDR3 plus reference TRBV11-2 and TRBJ2-7, the full variable domain is EAGVAQSPRYKIIEKRQSVAFWCNPISGHATLYWYQQILGQGPKLLIQFQNNGVVDDSQLPKDRFSAERLKGVDSTLKIQPAKLEDSAVYLCASSAMVGTTRIDEQYFGPGTRLTVT.

This rearrangement joins TRBV6-5 to TRBJ1-5; TRBD1 matches 11 bases. V lost 0 bases and J lost 5; bases outside the gene matches: 3. Germline CDR1 is MNHEY and CDR2 is SVGAGI. This CDR3 is built from 16 residues. Here the CDR3 DNA reads TGTGCCAGCAGTTACTCCGGGACAGGGGGTGATCAGCCCCAGCATTTT. Translating gives CASSYSGTGGDQPQHF.

This rearrangement joins TRBV9 to TRBJ2-1, with 7 bases aligning to TRBD2. The CDR3 consists of 15 residues. From germline, CDR1 is SGDLS and CDR2 YYNGEE. V lost 0 bases, J lost 5 bases, and 5 bases stayed unmatched. CDR3 sequence: CASSVEGTINNEQFF. The CDR3 DNA follows: TGTGCCAGCAGCGTAGAGGGGACTATTAACAATGAGCAGTTCTTC.

The chain uses TRBV9 and TRBJ2-1; 7 bases map to TRBD1. From germline, CDR1 is SGDLS and CDR2 YYNGEE. J was trimmed by 4 bases and V by 0 bases; bases with no gene match: 4. The length of the CDR3 is 15 residues. Here the CDR3 DNA reads TGTGCCAGCAGCGTAGAGGGGACAGTATACAATGAGCAGTTCTTC. This encodes CASSVEGTVYNEQFF.

The J gene is TRBJ2-7, the V gene TRBV4-1; TRBD2 is a possible D gene (6 bases). The CDR3 runs to 13 residues. Germline CDR1 MGHRA, CDR2 YSYEKL. The V gene lost 1 base and the J gene lost 5 bases, with 9 bases spanning the gap. CDR3 region: CASSQGWGDEQYF. The CDR3 DNA reads TGCGCCAGCAGCCAAGGCTGGGGGGACGAGCAGTACTTC.

The chain is built from TRBV6-1 and TRBJ2-7; perhaps TRBD2 as D (5 bases). V was cut by 6 bases and J by 2 bases, with 14 bases left in between. Germline-derived CDR1 and CDR2 are MNHNS and SASEGT. The CDR3 loop spans 14 amino acids. The DNA of the CDR3 is TGTGCCAGCAGGGAGTTGGACGGGACCTACGAGCAGTACTTC. Amino acid sequence: CASRELDGTYEQYF.

This chain connects TRBV7-8 to TRBJ1-1; unclear D gene. From germline, CDR1 is SGHVS and CDR2 FQNEAQ. The CDR3 has 15 amino acids. Deletions cut 5 bases from V and 1 base from J, with 14 bases between. For the CDR3, the DNA is TGTGCCAGCAGCATAGGACGCCTCCAGAACACTGAAGCTTTCTTT. This encodes CASSIGRLQNTEAFF.

The CDR3 protein is CASSLEAGEGFYEQYF. Here the CDR3 DNA reads TGTGCCAGCAGCTTAGAAGCGGGGGAAGGATTCTACGAGCAGTACTTC. The V gene is TRBV7-6, the J gene TRBJ2-7, with 8 bases matching TRBD2. Looked up from germline, CDR1 is SGHVS and CDR2 is FNYEAQ. V lost 1 base to trimming and J lost 3 bases; unmatched junction nucleotides: 8. The CDR3 has 16 amino acids.

The chain combines TRBV9 with TRBJ1-5, with TRBD1 matching 7 bases. This CDR3 has 16 amino acids. V was clipped by 4 bases and J by 3 bases; unmatched bases: 10. Looked up from germline, CDR1 is SGDLS and CDR2 is YYNGEE. CDR3 sequence: CASSPEGGGSNQPQHF. Written as DNA, the CDR3 is TGTGCCAGCAGCCCAGAGGGAGGGGGCTCCAATCAGCCCCAGCATTTT.